These 2 T cell receptor beta chains were sequenced from one sample in a study of CD8+ T cells in alopecia areata (dated by TCRdb to 2016 to 2019). Pooled mouse cutaneous lymph node cells were stained for CD4, CD8alpha, NKG2D, NKG2ACE and other markers, then sorted on a BD Influx. The library was produced with the immunoSEQ multiplex PCR assay. To provide template for TCR sequencing, every sample had RNA extracted and reverse transcribed into cDNA. Imported from immuneACCESS, the table was reduced by TCRdb to in-frame sequences with V and J called. These copies leave out some clones; in studies compared against another copy, an unresolved V gene accounts for under half, and the cause of the remainder is not known. This sample holds around 290,000 clones in total, without any singletons. The ten largest clones capture roughly 1.2% of the sample. The sample was CD4+ T cells sorted from a lymph node. The receptors stem from a C3H/HeJ mouse with alopecia areata. Mice from this strain have the MHC haplotype H2-k.

This clone has more than one count but fewer than ten. Germline and genes: mouse. The read ends 3 residues early relative to the CDR3; the germline J gene fills the gap. This rearrangement joins TRBV19 to TRBJ1-6; 11 bases align to TRBD1. TRBJ1-6 is treated as an ORF (open reading frame) with a function not yet certain. CDR3 size: 15 residues. Germline CDR1 reads FNHDT; CDR2 reads SITEND (reference sequence). After removal of 5 bases from V and 5 bases from J, the junction contained 3 bases not matched to a gene. CDR3 DNA (partial): TGTGCCAGCAGGACGGGACAGGGGGATAATTCGCCC. This gives the protein CASRTGQGDNSP. The entire CDR3 reads CASRTGQGDNSPLYF.

This clone was detected only a few times. Genes and germline come from the mouse. The read halts 4 residues ahead of the CDR3 end, with the missing end drawn from the germline J gene. The chain couples TRBV13-1 to TRBJ2-7; 8 bases match TRBD2. Germline values: CDR1 NSHNY, CDR2 SYGAGN. Trimming removed 4 bases from V and 0 bases from J; junction bases left unmatched: 6. There are 15 residues in the CDR3. The part of the CDR3 DNA that was read is TGTGCCAGCAGTCCAGGACTGGGAACCTCCTAT. The encoded protein is CASSPGLGTSY. The complete CDR3 protein is CASSPGLGTSYEQYF.